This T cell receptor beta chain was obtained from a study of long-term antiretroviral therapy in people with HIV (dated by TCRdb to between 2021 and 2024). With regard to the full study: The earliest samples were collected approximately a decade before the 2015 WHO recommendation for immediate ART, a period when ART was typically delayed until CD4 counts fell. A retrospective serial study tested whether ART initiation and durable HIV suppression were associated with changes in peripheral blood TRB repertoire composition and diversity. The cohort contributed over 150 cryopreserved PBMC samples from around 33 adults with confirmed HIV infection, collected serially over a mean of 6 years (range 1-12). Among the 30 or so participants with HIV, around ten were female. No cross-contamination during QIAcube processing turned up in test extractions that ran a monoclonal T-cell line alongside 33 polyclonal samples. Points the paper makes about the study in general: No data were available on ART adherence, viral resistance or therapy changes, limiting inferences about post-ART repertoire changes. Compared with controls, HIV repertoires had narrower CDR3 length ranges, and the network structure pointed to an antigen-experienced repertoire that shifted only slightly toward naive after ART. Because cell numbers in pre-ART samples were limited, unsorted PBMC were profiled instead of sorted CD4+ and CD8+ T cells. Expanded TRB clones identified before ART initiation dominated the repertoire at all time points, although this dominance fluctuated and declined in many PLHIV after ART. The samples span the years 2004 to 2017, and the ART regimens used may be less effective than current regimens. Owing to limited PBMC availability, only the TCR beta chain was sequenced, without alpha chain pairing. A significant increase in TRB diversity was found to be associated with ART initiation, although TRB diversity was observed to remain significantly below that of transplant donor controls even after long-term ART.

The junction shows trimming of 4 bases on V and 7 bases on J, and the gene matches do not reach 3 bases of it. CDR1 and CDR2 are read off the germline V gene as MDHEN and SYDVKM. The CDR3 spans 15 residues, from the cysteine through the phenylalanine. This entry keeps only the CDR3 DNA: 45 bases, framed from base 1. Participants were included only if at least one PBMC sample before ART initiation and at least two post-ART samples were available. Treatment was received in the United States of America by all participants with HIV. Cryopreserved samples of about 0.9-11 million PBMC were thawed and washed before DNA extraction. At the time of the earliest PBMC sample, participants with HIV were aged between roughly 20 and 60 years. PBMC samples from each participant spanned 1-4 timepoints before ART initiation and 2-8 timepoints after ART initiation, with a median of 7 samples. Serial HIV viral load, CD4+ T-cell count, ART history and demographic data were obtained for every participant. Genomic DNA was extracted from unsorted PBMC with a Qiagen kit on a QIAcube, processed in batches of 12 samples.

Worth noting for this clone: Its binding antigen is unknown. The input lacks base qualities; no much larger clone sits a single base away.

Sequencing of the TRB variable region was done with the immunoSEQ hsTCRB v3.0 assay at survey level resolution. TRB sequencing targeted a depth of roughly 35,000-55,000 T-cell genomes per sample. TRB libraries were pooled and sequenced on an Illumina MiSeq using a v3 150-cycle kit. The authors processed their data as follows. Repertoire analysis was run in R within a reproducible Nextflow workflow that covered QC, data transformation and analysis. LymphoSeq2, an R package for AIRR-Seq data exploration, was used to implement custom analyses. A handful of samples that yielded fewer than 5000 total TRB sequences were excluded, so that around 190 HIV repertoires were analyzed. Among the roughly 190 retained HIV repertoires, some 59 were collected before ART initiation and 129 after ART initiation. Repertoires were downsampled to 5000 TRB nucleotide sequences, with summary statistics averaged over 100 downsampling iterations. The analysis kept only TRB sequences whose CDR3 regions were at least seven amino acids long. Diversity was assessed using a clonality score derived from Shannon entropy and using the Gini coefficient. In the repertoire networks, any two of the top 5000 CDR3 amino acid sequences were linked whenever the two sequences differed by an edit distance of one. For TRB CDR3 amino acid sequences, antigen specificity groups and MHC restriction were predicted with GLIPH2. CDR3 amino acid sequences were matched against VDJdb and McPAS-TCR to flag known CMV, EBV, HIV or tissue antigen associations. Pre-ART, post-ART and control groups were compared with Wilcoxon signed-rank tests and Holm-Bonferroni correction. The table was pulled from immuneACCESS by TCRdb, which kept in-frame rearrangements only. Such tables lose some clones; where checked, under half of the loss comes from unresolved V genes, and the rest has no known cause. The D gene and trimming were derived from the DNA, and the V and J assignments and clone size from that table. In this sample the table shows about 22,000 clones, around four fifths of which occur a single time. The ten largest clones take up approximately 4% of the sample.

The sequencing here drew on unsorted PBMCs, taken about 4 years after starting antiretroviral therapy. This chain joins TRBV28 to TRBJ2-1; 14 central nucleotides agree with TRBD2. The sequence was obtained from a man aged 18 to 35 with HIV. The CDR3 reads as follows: CASSWTSGGWNEQFF. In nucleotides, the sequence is TGTGCCAGCAGTTGGACTAGCGGGGGGTGGAATGAGCAGTTCTTC.